This TCR beta chain was captured in a study of molecular identifiers for immune sequencing clone quantification. Study-level results: Clones above 20 RNA copies held over 97% of effector molecules, under 1% in naive cells. The sizes of highly expanded clones could be underestimated when identical TCR molecules share a barcode.

The CDR3 totals 11 residues. V lost 1 base, J lost 4 bases, and 1 base lay in between. Germline-derived CDR1 and CDR2 are SEHNR and FQNEAQ (reference sequence). TCRdb recomputed calls from the PCR reads with MiXCR, one row per CDR3 protein. This table has hundreds of thousands of distinct CDR3 sequences, 20% appearing once. This clonotype was counted at least ten times. The target antigen is unknown. Source material: naive CD8+ T cells from blood, with Jurkat cell RNA spiked in. Indicated subset: FACS-sorted CD8+CD4-CCR7+CD45RA+ naive T cells. This chain links TRBV7-9 with TRBJ1-1; D gene ambiguous. This receptor was taken from a human donor in good health. Some libraries in this study had Jurkat cell RNA spiked in. CDR3 protein: CASSLVTEAFF. In DNA form, the CDR3 reads TGTGCCAGCAGCTTAGTCACTGAAGCTTTCTTT.